This section outlines one TCR beta chain sequence together with its context. The antigen this receptor binds is unknown. No much larger clonotype is one base removed from it; base qualities were not supplied. Using the deep immunoSEQ assay, TCR CDR3 regions were amplified from genomic DNA by multiplex PCR. For each cell subset, the extracted genomic DNA was distributed evenly across all wells of several immunoSEQ 96-well plates, and each plate served as one replicate. Each replicate PCR for sorted subsets received approximately 220 ng genomic DNA, equal to 30,000 or so T cell genomes. Purified libraries were quantified with a Qubit 3.0 fluorometer, sized on a Bioanalyzer 2100, and re-quantified with the KAPA Library Quantification kit. Every immunoSEQ 96-well plate was sequenced on a dedicated single-read 150-cycle Illumina NextSeq 550 flow cell. The published analysis was carried out like this. Because the immunoSEQ output included only junctional sequences and no quality scores, the filtering could not be the same as the filtering used for full-length reads. Sequences were annotated with PyIR, a Python wrapper for IgBLAST v1.9, and V/J genes and CDR3 were assigned using IMGT germline references. Reads with weak V/J assignments (E-value above 1e-6), missing CDR3, stop codons, out-of-frame junctions, or ambiguous translated residues were removed. V3J clonotypes were defined as sequences sharing an identical inferred V gene, J gene, and CDR3 amino acid sequence. The percentage overlap between two repertoires was calculated by dividing the number of shared unique clonotypes by the size of the smaller repertoire. RTK rarefaction, the Chao1 estimator, and Recon v2.1 estimates of unobserved clonotypes were used to assess repertoire richness. Generation probabilities were computed with OLGA for all TCRbeta clonotypes obtained by the gDNA method from a few donors. As stored in TCRdb, this immuneACCESS dataset retains in-frame rearrangements with V and J assigned. A fraction of the clones does not appear; measured against another copy, unresolved V genes explain less than half of the discrepancy, and the remainder lacks a known reason. The V and J calls and clone size were taken over from that table, and D and trimming were inferred from the DNA. In all, the sample holds 850,000 to 1,200,000 clones, and around 76% of those were seen once. Clones ranked in the top ten supply 1.4% to 1.5% of the sample.

This entry comes from a study of shared clonotypes between healthy human individuals (dated by TCRdb to 2020 to 2022). A note on the overall study: A few men and a couple of women, aged 18 to 49 years, made up the cohort. Per donor, three plates each were used for CD4 naive and CD4 memory, two for CD8 naive, and one for CD8 memory. Blood TCR repertoires of five healthy adults were deeply sequenced to estimate repertoire size and the extent of clonotype sharing between individuals. Different laboratories and diverse techniques were used to prepare libraries and sequence TCR repertoires, to increase sequencing depth and limit assay-specific biases. Each donor's leukapheresis produced roughly between about 0.85 and 10 billion PBMCs.

Donors were healthy HIV-negative adults with no recently reported acute infections or vaccinations. Every donor was a Caucasian adult residing in Nashville, Tennessee, USA. CD4+ T cells were enriched by magnetic negative selection, after which naive cells were positively selected on CD45RA and the negative fraction was taken as the memory subset. Blood was obtained by leukapheresis, after which PBMCs were separated by Ficoll-Histopaque density gradient centrifugation and cryopreserved in liquid nitrogen vapor phase. Analytical flow cytometry was used to check the purity and quantity of every magnetically sorted T cell population. Genomic DNA was isolated from every sorted fraction and measured by UV absorbance on a Nanodrop 2000c. Overall study outcomes, separate from this receptor: Sampling was limited to blood, and TCR repertoires in tissue likely differ from TCR repertoires in blood. Across a handful of donors, 4.5% to 6.5% of naive CD4, roughly 3.8% of naive CD8, around 2.5% of memory CD4, and 0.3% to 0.45% of memory CD8 clonotypes were shared. Because the study included a small number of donors, the genetic and exposure-history diversity represented was limited. Naive subsets generally had larger estimated clonotype richness than memory subsets did. Based on pairwise subsampling, the degree of clonotype sharing among donors was expected to be affected by sequencing depth. Compared with non-shared clonotypes, the clonotypes found in all four sorted-subset donors had higher generation probabilities. Incomplete sequencing was indicated by rarefaction of sorted-subset datasets, despite the large sequencing depth.

The CDR3 covers 12 residues, taking in both the cysteine and the phenylalanine. The only DNA kept is the CDR3, 36 bases in frame from the first base. V and J lose 11 bases and 2 bases, and a span of 13 bases separates them. CDR1 and CDR2 are drawn from the germline V gene: ENHRY, SYGVKD. The sample comprised memory CD4+ T cells sorted from blood. What the cell subset or site label conveys for this sample: CD45RA-negative fraction. The V and J segments used are TRBV10-3 and TRBJ2-7; there is no confident call for the D gene. This receptor was identified in a man aged 18 to 30 in good health. The CDR3 is CAGAYGPYEQYF. Read as DNA, the sequence is TGTGCCGGAGCTTACGGCCCCTACGAGCAGTACTTC.